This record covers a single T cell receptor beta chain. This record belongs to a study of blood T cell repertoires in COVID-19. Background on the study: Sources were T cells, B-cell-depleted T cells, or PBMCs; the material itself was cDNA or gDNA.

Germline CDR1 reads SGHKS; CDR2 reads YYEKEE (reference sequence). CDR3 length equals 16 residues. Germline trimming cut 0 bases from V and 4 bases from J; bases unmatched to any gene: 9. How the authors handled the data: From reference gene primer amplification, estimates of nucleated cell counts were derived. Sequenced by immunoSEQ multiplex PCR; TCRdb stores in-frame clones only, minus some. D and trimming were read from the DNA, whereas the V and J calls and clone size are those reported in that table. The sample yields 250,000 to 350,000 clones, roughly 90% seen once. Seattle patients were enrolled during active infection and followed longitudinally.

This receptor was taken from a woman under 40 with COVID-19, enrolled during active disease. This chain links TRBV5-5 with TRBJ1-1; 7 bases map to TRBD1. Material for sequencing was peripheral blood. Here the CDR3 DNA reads TGTGCCAGCAGCTTGGGGCGACAGGGTTTATCCACTGAAGCTTTCTTT. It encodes CASSLGRQGLSTEAFF.